The clone carrying this TCR beta chain was counted a single time. The source of the sample is a study of T cell changes during pregnancy in multiple sclerosis. TCRdb's copy holds only in-frame clones and misses some; the assay was immunoSEQ multiplex PCR. The table shows approximately 100,000 clones, with roughly 94% occurring only once. The V end lost 4 bases, the J end lost 10 bases, and 13 bases lay between the germline ends. This CDR3 region has 12 residues. Germline CDR1 MGHRA, CDR2 YSYEKL. The clonotype was recovered from a female donor in good health, enrolled as a control in a pregnancy study. The sample was peripheral blood, taken after pregnancy. This chain connects TRBV4-1 to TRBJ1-1; D is ambiguous. The CDR3 loop is CASSPGRERAFF. The DNA of the CDR3 is TGCGCCAGCAGCCCTGGGCGGGAAAGAGCTTTCTTT.